Listed here are 13 T cell receptor beta chains from one sample, sequenced in a study of blood T cell repertoires in COVID-19. Here immunoSEQ multiplex PCR was the method, and the copy in TCRdb shows in-frame clones only, minus some. The table has approximately 260,000 clones, 87% seen once. The sequenced sample was PBMCs or T cells enriched from blood (not recorded which). Receptor source: a woman aged 25 to 39 with acute COVID-19.

The chain joins TRBV5-4 to TRBJ1-2; weak D call: TRBD1 (5 bases). This CDR3 is built from 12 residues. Looked up from germline, CDR1 is SGHNT and CDR2 is YYREEE (reference sequence). V lost 0 bases and J 8 bases, leaving 8 bases between the germline ends. The CDR3 nucleotides read TGTGCCAGCAGCTTGGAGGACAACGGCTACACCTTC. Its protein product is CASSLEDNGYTF.

This clone was observed once. The sample has other DNA sequences that encode this CDR3 too. V gene TRBV14 combines with J gene TRBJ1-1; unclear D gene. Germline loops: CDR1 SGHDN, CDR2 FVKESK. V gave up 1 base and J gave up 4 bases, with 10 bases separating them. The CDR3 is made up of 14 amino acids. The CDR3 DNA sequence: TGTGCCAGCAGCCAAGTGTACGGTGGCACTGAAGCTTTCTTT. This codes for CASSQVYGGTEAFF.

The rearrangement links TRBV19 to TRBJ1-3; 8 bases align to TRBD1. There are 15 residues in the CDR3. The germline gives CDR1 LNHDA, CDR2 SQIVND (reference sequence). Unmatched junction bases numbered 7, after V lost 9 bases and J lost 0 bases. The CDR3: CASRQDRVSGNTIYF. CDR3 DNA: TGTGCCAGCAGACAGGACAGGGTCTCTGGAAACACCATATATTTT.

The chain recombines TRBV2 with TRBJ1-3; D not resolved. CDR1 SNHLY and CDR2 FYNNEI come from the germline V gene. CDR3 length: 18 amino acids. The germline V and J ends were trimmed by 3 bases and 0 bases, with 18 bases remaining between them. The CDR3 loop reads CASSENPVGLLSGNTIYF. In DNA form, the CDR3 reads TGTGCCAGCAGTGAGAACCCCGTGGGCCTCCTCTCTGGAAACACCATATATTTT.

The chain links TRBV27 to TRBJ2-1, with a possible D match to TRBD1 (6 bases). Looked up from germline, CDR1 is MNHEY and CDR2 is SMNVEV (reference sequence). This CDR3 is 13 amino acids long. With 7 bases removed from V and 13 bases from J, the gap between germline ends came to 20 bases. In DNA, the CDR3 is TGTGCCAGCAACAGTTTGGGGGACATTCAACAGTTCTTC. Encoded protein: CASNSLGDIQQFF.

This clone is a singleton in its sample. The chain combines TRBV19 with TRBJ1-4; 7 nucleotides align to TRBD1. V lost 5 bases, J lost 8 bases, and 11 bases stayed unmatched. The CDR3 has 15 amino acids. CDR1 and CDR2 from the germline V gene are LNHDA and SQIVND (reference sequence). CDR3 sequence reads: CASSSPTGSSEKLFF. The DNA for the CDR3 is TGTGCCAGTAGTTCACCGACAGGGAGTTCCGAAAAACTGTTTTTT. Full variable domain (missing parts from reference TRBV19 and TRBJ1-4): DGGITQSPKYLFRKEGQNVTLSCEQNLNHDAMYWYRQDPGQGLRLIYYSQIVNDFQKGDIAEGYSVSREKKESFPLTVTSAQKNPTAFYLCASSSPTGSSEKLFFGSGTQLSVL.

The rearrangement uses TRBV19 and TRBJ2-7, with 7 nucleotides matching TRBD1. Germline V gene data show CDR1 as LNHDA and CDR2 as SQIVND (reference sequence). V shed 7 bases, J shed 7 bases, and the junction held 7 bases outside the gene matches. This CDR3 region has 12 residues. CDR3 in amino acids: CASTGGTSEQYF. The CDR3 DNA sequence: TGTGCCAGTACAGGGGGAACGAGTGAGCAGTACTTC. Supplemented by reference TRBV19 and TRBJ2-7, the full variable domain reads DGGITQSPKYLFRKEGQNVTLSCEQNLNHDAMYWYRQDPGQGLRLIYYSQIVNDFQKGDIAEGYSVSREKKESFPLTVTSAQKNPTAFYLCASTGGTSEQYFGPGTRLTVT.

Only one count was recorded for this clone. The CDR3: CASNTDTSRETQYF. DNA of the CDR3: TGTGCCAGCAACACAGACACTTCAAGAGAGACCCAGTACTTC. The genes are TRBV21-1 and TRBJ2-5; the D segment call TRBD1 is taken from the table without a DNA check. TRBV21-1 is given as a pseudogene. The CDR3 has 14 residues.

The V gene is TRBV6-5, the J gene TRBJ1-3; possibly TRBD1 for D (5 bases). Trimming shortened V by 0 bases and J by 2 bases, and 11 bases separated the two germline ends. The CDR3 consists of 16 residues. Germline loops: CDR1 MNHEY, CDR2 SVGAGI. The CDR3 bases are TGTGCCAGCAGTTACTCGGGGGGACTCCCTGGAAACACCATATATTTT. The encoded protein is CASSYSGGLPGNTIYF.

V and J are TRBV5-1 and TRBJ1-6; the D gene is possibly TRBD1 (5 bases). CDR1 is SGHRS, CDR2 YFSETQ, per germline. The CDR3 totals 14 residues. The V gene lost 0 bases and the J gene lost 8 bases, with 9 bases spanning the gap. CDR3 nucleotides: TGCGCCAGCAGCTTGGTCAGGGAGGATTCACCCCTCCACTTT. Protein sequence: CASSLVREDSPLHF.

This chain uses TRBV7-3 with TRBJ2-1; TRBD2 matches at 14 bases. V gave up 5 bases and J gave up 8 bases; unmatched junction bases: 5. Germline V gene data show CDR1 as SGHTA and CDR2 as FQGTGA. The CDR3 consists of 15 residues. CDR3 sequence reads: CASSLGLAGVDEQFF. The CDR3 nucleotides are TGTGCCAGCAGCCTGGGACTAGCGGGAGTGGATGAGCAGTTCTTC.

This chain links TRBV19 with TRBJ2-3, with TRBD2 identical over 7 bases. Trimming took 6 bases from V and 0 from J; bases not matched to a gene: 3. This CDR3 has 14 residues. Germline CDR1 LNHDA, CDR2 SQIVND (reference sequence). The CDR3 nucleotides are TGTGCCAGTAGCTGGACTAGTAGCACAGATACGCAGTATTTT. Translated: CASSWTSSTDTQYF. Filled out from reference TRBV19 and TRBJ2-3, the complete variable domain reads DGGITQSPKYLFRKEGQNVTLSCEQNLNHDAMYWYRQDPGQGLRLIYYSQIVNDFQKGDIAEGYSVSREKKESFPLTVTSAQKNPTAFYLCASSWTSSTDTQYFGPGTRLTVL.

The chain links TRBV6-1 to TRBJ2-1; TRBD1 agrees at 7 bases. There are 16 residues in the CDR3. Germline CDR1 MNHNS, CDR2 SASEGT. The V gene end was trimmed by 2 bases and the J gene end by 4 bases; junction bases not matched to a gene: 8. CDR3 region: CASSESVQGTYNEQFF. The CDR3 nucleotides are TGTGCCAGCAGTGAATCCGTACAGGGGACATACAATGAGCAGTTCTTC.